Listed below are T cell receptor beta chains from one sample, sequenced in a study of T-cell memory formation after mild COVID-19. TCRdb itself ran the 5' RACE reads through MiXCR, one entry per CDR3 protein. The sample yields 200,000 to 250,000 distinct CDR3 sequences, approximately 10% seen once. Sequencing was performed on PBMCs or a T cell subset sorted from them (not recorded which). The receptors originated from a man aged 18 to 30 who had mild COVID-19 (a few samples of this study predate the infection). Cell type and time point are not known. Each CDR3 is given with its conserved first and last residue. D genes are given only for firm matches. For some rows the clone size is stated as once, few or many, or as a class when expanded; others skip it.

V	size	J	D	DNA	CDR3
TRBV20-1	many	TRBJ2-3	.	TGCAGTGCTCCCACCACGGTCGGCGATACGCAGTATTTT	CSAPTTVGDTQYF
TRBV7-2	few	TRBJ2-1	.	TGTGCCAGCAGCTTATATGCAGGGGCGACCTACAATGAGCAGTTCTTC	CASSLYAGATYNEQFF
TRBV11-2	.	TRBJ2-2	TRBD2	TGTGCCAGCAGCTACGGGACTAGCGGGAACACCGGGGAGCTGTTTTTT	CASSYGTSGNTGELFF
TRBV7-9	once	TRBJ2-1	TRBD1	TGTGCCAGCAGCTTAGGACAGGGGACGCAGTTCTTC	CASSLGQGTQFF
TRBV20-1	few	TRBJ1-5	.	TGCAGTGCTAGAGTGGGGCGCGGCAATCAGCCCCAGCATTTT	CSARVGRGNQPQHF
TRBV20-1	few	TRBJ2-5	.	TGCAGTGCGGCCGGGACCCACGAGGCCCAGTACTTC	CSAAGTHEAQYF
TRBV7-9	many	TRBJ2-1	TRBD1	TGTGCCAGCAGAGAAGGGACAGTCCCGTTCTTC	CASREGTVPFF
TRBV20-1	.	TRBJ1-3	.	TGCAGTGTCCGGAGCTCTGGAAACACCATATATTTT	CSVRSSGNTIYF
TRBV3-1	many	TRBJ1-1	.	TGTGCCAGCAGCAGCCCGACAGTGAACACTGAAGCTTTCTTT	CASSSPTVNTEAFF
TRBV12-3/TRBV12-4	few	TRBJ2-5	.	TGTGCCAGCACCCAAGGCATCCAAGAGACCCAGTACTTC	CASTQGIQETQYF
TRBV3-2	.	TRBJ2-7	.	TGTGCCAGCAGCCAAAGCGGGACCTTGAGCTCCTACGAGCAGTACTTC	CASSQSGTLSSYEQYF